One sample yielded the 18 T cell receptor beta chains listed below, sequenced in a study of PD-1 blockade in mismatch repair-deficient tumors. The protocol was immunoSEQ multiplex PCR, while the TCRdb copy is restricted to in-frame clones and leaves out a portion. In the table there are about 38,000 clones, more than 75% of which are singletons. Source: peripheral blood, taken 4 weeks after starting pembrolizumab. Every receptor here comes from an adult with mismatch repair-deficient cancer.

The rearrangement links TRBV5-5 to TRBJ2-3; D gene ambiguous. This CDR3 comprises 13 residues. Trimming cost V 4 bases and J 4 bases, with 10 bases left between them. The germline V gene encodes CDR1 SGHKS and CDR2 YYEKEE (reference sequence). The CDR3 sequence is CASSIQEADTQYF. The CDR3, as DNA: TGTGCCAGCAGCATACAAGAGGCAGATACGCAGTATTTT.

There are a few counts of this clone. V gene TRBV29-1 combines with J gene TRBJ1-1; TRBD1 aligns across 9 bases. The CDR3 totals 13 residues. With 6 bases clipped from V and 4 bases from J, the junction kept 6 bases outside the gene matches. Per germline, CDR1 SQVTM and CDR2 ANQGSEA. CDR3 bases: TGCAGCGTACAGGGGGCGCGAGGCACTGAAGCTTTCTTT. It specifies CSVQGARGTEAFF. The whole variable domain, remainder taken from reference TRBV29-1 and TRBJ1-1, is SAVISQKPSRDICQRGTSLTIQCQVDSQVTMMFWYRQQPGQSLTLIATANQGSEATYESGFVIDKFPISRPNLTFSTLTVSNMSPEDSSIYLCSVQGARGTEAFFGQGTRLTVV.

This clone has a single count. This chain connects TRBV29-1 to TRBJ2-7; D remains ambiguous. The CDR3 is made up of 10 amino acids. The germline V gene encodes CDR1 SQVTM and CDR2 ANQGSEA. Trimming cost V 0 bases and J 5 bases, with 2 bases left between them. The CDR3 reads CSVEEDEQYF. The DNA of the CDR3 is TGCAGCGTTGAAGAGGACGAGCAGTACTTC.

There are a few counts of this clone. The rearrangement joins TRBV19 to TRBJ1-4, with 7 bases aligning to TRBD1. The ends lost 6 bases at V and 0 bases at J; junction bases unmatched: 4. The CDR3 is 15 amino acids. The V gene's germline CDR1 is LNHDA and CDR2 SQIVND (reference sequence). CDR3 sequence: CASRTGLATNEKLFF. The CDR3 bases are TGTGCCAGTAGGACAGGGCTTGCAACTAATGAAAAACTGTTTTTT. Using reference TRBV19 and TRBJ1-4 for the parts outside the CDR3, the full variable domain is DGGITQSPKYLFRKEGQNVTLSCEQNLNHDAMYWYRQDPGQGLRLIYYSQIVNDFQKGDIAEGYSVSREKKESFPLTVTSAQKNPTAFYLCASRTGLATNEKLFFGSGTQLSVL.

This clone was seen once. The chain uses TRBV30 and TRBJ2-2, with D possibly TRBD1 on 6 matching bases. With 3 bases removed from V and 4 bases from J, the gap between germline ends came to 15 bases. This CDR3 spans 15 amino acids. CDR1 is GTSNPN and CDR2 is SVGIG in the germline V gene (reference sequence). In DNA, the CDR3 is TGTGCCTGGAGGTTAGGTGGGGGCCGCACCGGGGAGCTGTTTTTT. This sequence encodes CAWRLGGGRTGELFF.

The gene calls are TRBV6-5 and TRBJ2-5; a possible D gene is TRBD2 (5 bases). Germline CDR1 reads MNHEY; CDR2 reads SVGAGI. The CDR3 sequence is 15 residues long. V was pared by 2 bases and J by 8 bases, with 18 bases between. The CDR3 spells CASSYLGGPTRTQYF. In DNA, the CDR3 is TGTGCCAGCAGTTACCTCGGAGGACCTACCAGAACCCAGTACTTC.

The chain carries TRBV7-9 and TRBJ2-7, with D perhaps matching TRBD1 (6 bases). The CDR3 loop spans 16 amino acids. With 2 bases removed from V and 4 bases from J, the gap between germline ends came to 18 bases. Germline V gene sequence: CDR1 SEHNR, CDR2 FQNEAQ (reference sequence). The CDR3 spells CASSLPRQERNYEQYF. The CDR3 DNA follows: TGTGCCAGCAGCTTACCACGACAGGAGAGAAATTACGAGCAGTACTTC.

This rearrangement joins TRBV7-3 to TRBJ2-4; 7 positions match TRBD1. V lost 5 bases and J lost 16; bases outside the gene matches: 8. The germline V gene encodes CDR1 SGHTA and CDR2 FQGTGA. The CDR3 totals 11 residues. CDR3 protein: CASSEGARLYF. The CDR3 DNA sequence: TGTGCCAGCAGCGAGGGGGCCCGACTATACTTC.

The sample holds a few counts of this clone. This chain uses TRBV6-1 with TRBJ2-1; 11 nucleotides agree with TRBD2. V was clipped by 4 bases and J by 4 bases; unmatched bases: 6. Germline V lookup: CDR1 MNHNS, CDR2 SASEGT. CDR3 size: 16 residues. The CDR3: CASSVTSGSTYNEQFF. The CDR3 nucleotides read TGTGCCAGCAGTGTAACTAGCGGGAGTACATACAATGAGCAGTTCTTC.

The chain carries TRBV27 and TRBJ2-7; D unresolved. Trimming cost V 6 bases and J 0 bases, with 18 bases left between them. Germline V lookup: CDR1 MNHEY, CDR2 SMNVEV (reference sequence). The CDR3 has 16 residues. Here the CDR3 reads CASSKKGRVGSYEQYF. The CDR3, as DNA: TGTGCCAGCAGCAAGAAGGGTAGGGTGGGCTCCTACGAGCAGTACTTC.

As DNA, the CDR3 is TGTGCCAGCACCGCCAGCGGGGCCCCCCCCTCGGACAAAAACATTCAGTACTTC. Protein product: CASTASGAPPSDKNIQYF. The chain is built from TRBV2 and TRBJ2-4; TRBD2 matches at 7 bases. Germline trimming cut 7 bases from V and 3 bases from J; bases unmatched to any gene: 18. This CDR3 is built from 18 residues. Germline loops: CDR1 SNHLY, CDR2 FYNNEI.

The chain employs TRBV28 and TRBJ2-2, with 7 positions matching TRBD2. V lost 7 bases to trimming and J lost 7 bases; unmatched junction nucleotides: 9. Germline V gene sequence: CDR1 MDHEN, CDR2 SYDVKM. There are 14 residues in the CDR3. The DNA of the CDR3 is TGTGCCAGCAACTCGCCGCCGGGGGGCGGGGAGCTGTTTTTT. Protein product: CASNSPPGGGELFF.

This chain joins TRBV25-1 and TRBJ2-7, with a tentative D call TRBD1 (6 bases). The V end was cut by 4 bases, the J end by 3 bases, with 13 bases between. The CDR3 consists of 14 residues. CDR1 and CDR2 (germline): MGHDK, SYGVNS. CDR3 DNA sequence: TGTGCCAGCAGTGTCCGGCAGGGGTTCTACGAGCAGTACTTC. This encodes CASSVRQGFYEQYF.

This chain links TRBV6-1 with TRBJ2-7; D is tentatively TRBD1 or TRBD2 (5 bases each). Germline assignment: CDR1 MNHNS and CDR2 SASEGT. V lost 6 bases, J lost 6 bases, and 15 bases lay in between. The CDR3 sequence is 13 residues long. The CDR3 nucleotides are TGTGCCAGCAGAACCGGGGCCGTTAGCGAGCAGTACTTC. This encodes CASRTGAVSEQYF.

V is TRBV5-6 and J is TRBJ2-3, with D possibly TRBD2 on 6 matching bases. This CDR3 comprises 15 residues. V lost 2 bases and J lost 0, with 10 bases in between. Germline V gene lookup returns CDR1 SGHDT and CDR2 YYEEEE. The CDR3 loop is CASSLVGGSTDTQYF. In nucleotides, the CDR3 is TGTGCCAGCAGCTTAGTGGGGGGAAGCACAGATACGCAGTATTTT.

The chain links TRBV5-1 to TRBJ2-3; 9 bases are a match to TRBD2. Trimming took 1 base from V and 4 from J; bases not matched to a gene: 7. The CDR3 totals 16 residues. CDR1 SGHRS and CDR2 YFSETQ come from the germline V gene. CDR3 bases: TGCGCCAGCAGCTTGTCGGTGCGGGAGGGCCCAGATACGCAGTATTTT. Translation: CASSLSVREGPDTQYF.

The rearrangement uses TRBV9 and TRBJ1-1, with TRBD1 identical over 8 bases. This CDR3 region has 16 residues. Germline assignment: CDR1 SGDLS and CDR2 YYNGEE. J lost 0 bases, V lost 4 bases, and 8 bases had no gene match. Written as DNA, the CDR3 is TGTGCCAGCAGCCAAGACAGGGGTTTCATGAACACTGAAGCTTTCTTT. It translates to CASSQDRGFMNTEAFF.

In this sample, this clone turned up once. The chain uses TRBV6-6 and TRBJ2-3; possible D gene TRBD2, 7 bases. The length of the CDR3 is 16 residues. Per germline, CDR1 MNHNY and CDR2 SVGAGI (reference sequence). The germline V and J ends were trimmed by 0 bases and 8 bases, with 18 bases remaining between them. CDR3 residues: CASSYSTGLEGGTQYF. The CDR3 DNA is TGTGCCAGCAGTTACTCGACAGGACTAGAAGGAGGTACGCAGTATTTT.